The 24 T cell receptor beta chains in this list originate from one sample, sequenced in a study of T cell repertoires in cytomegalovirus infection (dated by TCRdb to the late 2010s). The treatment or condition label, read with the paper, signifies: in vitro stimulation with specific CMV peptide epitopes to enrich CMV-specific T cells. These receptors lack a known antigen. TCRdb records Illumina HiSeq 1500 as the sequencer. The public reads were reanalyzed by TCRdb: fastp trimming at Q25, MiXCR alignment, in-frame beta chains only. Rows with a matching CDR3 protein are joined into one entry that keeps the most common DNA and genes. A total of a few hundred thousand distinct CDR3 sequences appear in this sample, nearly 35% of them only once. Of the sample, approximately 15% is held by the ten largest clones. The source was cultured PBMCs, collected from culture after CMV antigen stimulation. Every receptor here comes from a human donor in good health (CMV status not recorded). Some clones in this sample may be carry-over from other donors' samples.

This clonotype has only a few counts. The J gene is TRBJ2-1, the V gene TRBV7-6; 8 bases agree with TRBD2. Germline V gene data show CDR1 as SGHVS and CDR2 as FNYEAQ. The V gene end was trimmed by 4 bases and the J gene end by 8 bases; junction bases not matched to a gene: 13. The CDR3 spans 16 residues. DNA for the CDR3: TGTGCCAGCAGCTCGTCAGTAGCGGGAAGGTCAGATGAGCAGTTCTTC. This codes for CASSSSVAGRSDEQFF. The complete variable domain, with remaining parts taken from reference TRBV7-6 and TRBJ2-1, reads GAGVSQSPRYKVTKRGQDVALRCDPISGHVSLYWYRQALGQGPEFLTYFNYEAQQDKSGLPNDRFSAERPEGSISTLTIQRTEQRDSAMYRCASSSSVAGRSDEQFFGPGTRLTVL.

The chain has TRBV18 and TRBJ1-1, with 9 bases aligning to TRBD1. Germline V gene data show CDR1 as KGHSH and CDR2 as LQKENI. The CDR3 loop spans 17 amino acids. With 2 bases clipped from V and 2 bases from J, the junction kept 9 bases outside the gene matches. CDR3 in amino acids: CASSPVEGQGTNTEAFF. For the CDR3, the DNA is TGTGCCAGCTCACCAGTAGAAGGACAGGGGACTAACACTGAAGCTTTCTTT.

This rearrangement joins TRBV7-4 to TRBJ2-7; 7 nucleotides match TRBD1. The germline gives CDR1 SGHVT, CDR2 SQSDAQ. This CDR3 has 14 amino acids. V shed 5 bases, J shed 3 bases, and the junction held 7 bases outside the gene matches. CDR3 sequence (DNA): TGTGCCAGCAGCGGGGTACAGGGGAACTACGAGCAGTACTTC. Its translation is CASSGVQGNYEQYF.

This clonotype turned up a few times. This chain uses TRBV7-2 with TRBJ2-5; D gene unclear. Trimming stripped 5 bases from V and 3 bases from J, with 10 bases between. Germline V lookup: CDR1 SGHTA, CDR2 FQGNSA. CDR3 size: 13 residues. The chain's CDR3 is CASSRAPEETQYF. The DNA of the CDR3 is TGTGCCAGCAGCCGGGCCCCCGAAGAGACCCAGTACTTC.

This clonotype has only a few counts. The chain carries TRBV4-3 and TRBJ2-1; 12 bases fit TRBD2. J was trimmed by 8 bases and V by 0 bases; bases with no gene match: 8. This CDR3 is 17 amino acids long. Germline values: CDR1 LGHNA, CDR2 YSLEER. The CDR3 here is CASSQDRPSGRAHEQFF. In DNA form, the CDR3 reads TGCGCCAGCAGCCAAGATCGGCCTAGCGGGAGGGCCCATGAGCAGTTCTTC.

V and J are TRBV7-2 and TRBJ2-7; D might be TRBD1 (5 bases). Trimming shortened V by 5 bases and J by 5 bases, and 13 bases separated the two germline ends. This CDR3 region has 13 residues. Germline V lookup: CDR1 SGHTA, CDR2 FQGNSA. Here the CDR3 reads CASSPHPRDEQYF. The CDR3 region has the DNA TGTGCCAGCAGCCCCCACCCCAGGGACGAGCAGTACTTC.

The gene calls are TRBV24-1 and TRBJ2-1; the D is unclear. The length of the CDR3 is 13 residues. In germline, CDR1 is KGHDR, CDR2 SFDVKD. The V end lost 6 bases, the J end lost 6 bases, and 11 bases lay between the germline ends. CDR3 sequence reads: CATSPRIGNEQFF. CDR3 nucleotides: TGTGCCACCAGTCCCCGAATCGGCAATGAGCAGTTCTTC.

This sequence joins TRBV7-3 and TRBJ1-3; D perhaps matches TRBD1 (6 bases). The CDR3 contains 15 residues. V lost 5 bases and J 0 bases, leaving 11 bases between the germline ends. Germline V gene sequence: CDR1 SGHTA, CDR2 FQGTGA. CDR3 nucleotides: TGTGCCAGCAGCACGGACAGTACCTCTGGAAACACCATATATTTT. Amino acid sequence: CASSTDSTSGNTIYF.

The V and J genes are TRBV7-9 and TRBJ1-1, with 9 bases aligning to TRBD1. This CDR3 is built from 18 residues. V was pared by 3 bases and J by 0 bases, with 11 bases of the junction left unmatched. In germline, CDR1 is SEHNR, CDR2 FQNEAQ (reference sequence). The CDR3 loop reads CASSFQRPGTGLNTEAFF. In nucleotides, the CDR3 is TGTGCCAGCAGCTTCCAGCGTCCCGGGACAGGGTTGAACACTGAAGCTTTCTTT.

The chain carries TRBV19 and TRBJ1-1; D is undetermined. Germline values: CDR1 LNHDA, CDR2 SQIVND (reference sequence). V lost 5 bases and J 4 bases, leaving 17 bases between the germline ends. This CDR3 spans 15 amino acids. CDR3: CASSLPPPLSTEAFF. As DNA, the CDR3 is TGTGCCAGTAGTCTCCCCCCCCCGTTGAGCACTGAAGCTTTCTTT.

With respect to this clonotype: The junction differs from germline at one of its ends, possibly a read error. The V gene is TRBV4-1, the J gene TRBJ1-4; no firm D call. The CDR3 is 18 amino acids. Germline lookup yields CDR1 MGHRA and CDR2 YSYEKL. CDR3 amino acids: CASSPRNSALAVNEKLFF. The CDR3 DNA reads as TGTGCCAGCAGCCCCCGAAACTCCGCCCTGGCGGTTAATGAAAAACTGTTTTTT.

The chain combines TRBV6-2 or TRBV6-3 with TRBJ1-1; D is uncertain. The CDR3 totals 15 residues. Germline V CDR1 and CDR2: MNHEY, SVGEGT. Trimming took 5 bases from V and 0 from J, leaving 13 bases between them. CDR3: CASSDTKGMNTEAFF. The CDR3 DNA reads TGTGCCAGCAGTGATACTAAGGGTATGAACACTGAAGCTTTCTTT.

There are a few counts of this clonotype. The V gene is TRBV5-4, the J gene TRBJ2-1, with D tentatively TRBD1 (5 bases). The germline V gene has CDR1 SGHNT and CDR2 YYREEE (reference sequence). The CDR3 totals 14 residues. The ends were cut back, 0 bases at V and 4 bases at J, with 8 bases in the middle. The CDR3 sequence is CASSLDRLYNEQFF. The CDR3 DNA sequence: TGTGCCAGCAGCTTGGACAGGTTATACAATGAGCAGTTCTTC.

In this sample, this clonotype turned up many times. The chain has TRBV7-2 and TRBJ1-5; TRBD1 agrees at 7 bases. The CDR3 spans 13 residues. V lost 5 bases to trimming and J lost 4 bases; unmatched junction nucleotides: 2. Per germline, CDR1 SGHTA and CDR2 FQGNSA. The CDR3 region is CASSGTVNQPQHF. The CDR3 DNA reads as TGTGCCAGCAGCGGGACAGTAAATCAGCCCCAGCATTTT.

This chain links TRBV7-8 with TRBJ2-3; 7 nucleotides line up with TRBD1. After removal of 1 base from V and 0 bases from J, the junction contained 1 base not matched to a gene. The CDR3 length is 15 residues. Germline CDR1 and CDR2: SGHVS and FQNEAQ. The CDR3 DNA reads as TGTGCCAGCAGCTTAGGGGACAGCAGCACAGATACGCAGTATTTT. Translating gives CASSLGDSSTDTQYF. The full variable domain, in which reference TRBV7-8 and TRBJ2-3 provide the parts outside the CDR3, is GAGVSQSPRYKVAKRGQDVALRCDPISGHVSLFWYQQALGQGPEFLTYFQNEAQLDKSGLPSDRFFAERPEGSVSTLKIQRTQQEDSAVYLCASSLGDSSTDTQYFGPGTRLTVL.

The chain is built from TRBV6-5 and TRBJ2-1; possibly TRBD1 or TRBD2 for D (6 bases each). The germline CDR1 and CDR2 sequences are MNHEY and SVGAGI. V lost 5 bases to trimming and J lost 8 bases, with 13 bases between them. The CDR3 is made up of 13 amino acids. The CDR3 DNA reads as TGTGCCAGCAGTCTGGGGGGCAACTATGAGCAGTTCTTC. Protein product: CASSLGGNYEQFF.

V and J are TRBV25-1 and TRBJ1-2; no definite D call. This CDR3 contains 14 residues. Germline CDR1 is MGHDK and CDR2 is SYGVNS. Between the trimmed V and J ends, which lost 1 base and 3 bases, there was a span of 9 bases. The CDR3 DNA is TGTGCCAGCAGTGAATTGTCGACGGACTATGGCTACACCTTC. Protein sequence: CASSELSTDYGYTF.

This clonotype showed up just a few times. The gene calls are TRBV6-2 or TRBV6-3 and TRBJ2-3, with 7 bases that match TRBD1. The V gene end was trimmed by 6 bases and the J gene end by 0 bases; junction bases not matched to a gene: 6. Per germline, CDR1 MNHEY and CDR2 SVGEGT. The CDR3 is made up of 15 amino acids. In nucleotides, the CDR3 is TGTGCCAGCAGCCTCCGGGACAGAAGCACAGATACGCAGTATTTT. Translated: CASSLRDRSTDTQYF.

This clonotype was counted only a few times. The rearrangement joins TRBV19 to TRBJ1-6; D gene unclear. V gave up 9 bases and J gave up 5 bases, with 8 bases separating them. The CDR3 contains 12 residues. Per the germline V gene, CDR1 is LNHDA and CDR2 is SQIVND (reference sequence). CDR3 sequence (DNA): TGTGCCAGCGGCCAGCATAATTCACCCCTCCACTTT. Its protein product is CASGQHNSPLHF. Complete variable domain (other parts from reference TRBV19 and TRBJ1-6): DGGITQSPKYLFRKEGQNVTLSCEQNLNHDAMYWYRQDPGQGLRLIYYSQIVNDFQKGDIAEGYSVSREKKESFPLTVTSAQKNPTAFYLCASGQHNSPLHFGNGTRLTVT.

V is TRBV11-2 and J is TRBJ2-7; 9 bases map to TRBD2. The CDR3 is made up of 16 amino acids. CDR1 is SGHAT and CDR2 is FQNNGV in the germline V gene. V trimming: 0 bases; J trimming: 2 bases; junction bases outside the gene matches: 5. The CDR3 here is CASSLESLAGPYEQYV. CDR3 in DNA: TGTGCCAGCAGCTTAGAGAGTCTAGCGGGACCCTACGAGCAGTACGTC.

The V and J genes are TRBV7-2 and TRBJ1-5; D may be TRBD1 (6 bases). The germline V and J ends were trimmed by 2 bases and 4 bases, with 12 bases remaining between them. CDR3 size: 15 residues. Germline lookup yields CDR1 SGHTA and CDR2 FQGNSA. CDR3 sequence (DNA): TGTGCCAGCAGCTTACGGGGGGGGGCTAATCAGCCCCAGCATTTT. It specifies CASSLRGGANQPQHF.

This chain connects TRBV25-1 to TRBJ1-1; the D is unclear. The CDR3 length is 15 residues. The V end lost 1 base, the J end lost 0 bases, and 9 bases lay between the germline ends. Germline values: CDR1 MGHDK, CDR2 SYGVNS. In DNA form, the CDR3 reads TGTGCCAGCAGTGAATTCGGGCGAGTGAACACTGAAGCTTTCTTT. This gives the protein CASSEFGRVNTEAFF.

The chain carries TRBV7-2 and TRBJ1-3; D remains unclear. There are 13 residues in the CDR3. Germline V CDR1 and CDR2: SGHTA, FQGNSA. V lost 4 bases to trimming and J lost 8 bases, with 12 bases between them. The CDR3 DNA reads as TGTGCCAGCAGCTCCCGGGAGAGAGACACCATATATTTT. Its protein product is CASSSRERDTIYF.

This clonotype was recorded many times. The V gene is TRBV14, the J gene TRBJ1-1; unclear D gene. This CDR3 comprises 13 residues. V dropped 5 bases and J dropped 5 bases, with 12 bases sitting between them. CDR1 and CDR2 (germline): SGHDN, FVKESK. The CDR3 reads CASSMGGNTEAFF. For the CDR3, the DNA is TGTGCCAGCAGCATGGGCGGTAATACTGAAGCTTTCTTT.